A single sample is the source of the 32 T cell receptor beta chains below, sequenced in a study of radiotherapy plus CTLA-4 blockade in lung cancer (dated by TCRdb to between 2018 and 2020). Library generation was performed with the immunoSEQ multiplex PCR assay. TCRdb took over this immuneACCESS table, retaining in-frame rearrangements with V and J assigned. Such tables are incomplete; in checked studies, under half of the missing clones stem from an unresolved V gene, and the remainder is unexplained. The sample table shows 90,000 or so clones, and 86% are seen once. In total, the top ten clones hold around 2% of the sample. Sequenced material: peripheral blood, taken from a patient treated with radiotherapy plus ipilimumab. These receptors were taken from a human donor with non-small cell lung cancer who had a partial response to radiotherapy plus ipilimumab.

This chain connects TRBV6-6 to TRBJ2-1, with D hard to call. CDR1 and CDR2 (germline): MNHNY, SVGAGI (reference sequence). This CDR3 comprises 13 residues. The V end was cut by 5 bases, the J end by 0 bases, with 5 bases between. The CDR3 loop reads CASSPSSYNEQFF. For the CDR3, the DNA is TGTGCCAGCAGTCCCTCCTCCTACAATGAGCAGTTCTTC.

The rearrangement joins TRBV5-4 to TRBJ1-2, with 8 bases that match TRBD1. V lost 4 bases to trimming and J lost 8 bases; unmatched junction nucleotides: 10. CDR3 length equals 14 residues. The germline CDR1 and CDR2 sequences are SGHNT and YYREEE (reference sequence). CDR3 loop: CASSTQGATGGYTF. The CDR3 region has the DNA TGTGCCAGCAGCACCCAGGGGGCGACGGGGGGCTACACCTTC.

The CDR3 DNA sequence: TGTGCCAGCAGCGTAGGGAGGGAGACCCAGTACTTC. Protein: CASSVGRETQYF. The chain combines TRBV9 with TRBJ2-5; TRBD2 might be the D (5 bases). V lost 0 bases and J lost 5, with 5 bases in between. This CDR3 has 12 amino acids. CDR1 and CDR2 from the germline V gene are SGDLS and YYNGEE.

The rearrangement joins TRBV4-3 to TRBJ2-1; D may be TRBD1 (6 bases). This CDR3 has 14 residues. V dropped 0 bases and J dropped 7 bases, with 10 bases sitting between them. Germline-derived CDR1 and CDR2 are LGHNA and YSLEER. CDR3 sequence: CASSQDQGLNEQFF. CDR3 sequence (DNA): TGCGCCAGCAGCCAAGATCAGGGGCTGAATGAGCAGTTCTTC.

The chain uses TRBV2 and TRBJ1-6; D remains unclear. Germline V CDR1 and CDR2: SNHLY, FYNNEI. This CDR3 region has 13 residues. The ends were cut back, 2 bases at V and 8 bases at J, with 7 bases in the middle. The DNA of the CDR3 is TGTGCCAGCAGTGAACAGGTTTATTCACCCCTCCACTTT. Translation gives CASSEQVYSPLHF.

V gene TRBV28 combines with J gene TRBJ2-5, with 9 bases identical to TRBD1. CDR3 length: 16 residues. Germline loops: CDR1 MDHEN, CDR2 SYDVKM. Trimming cost V 1 base and J 7 bases; bases outside gene matches: 10. As DNA, the CDR3 is TGTGCCAGCAGTTTATCTCACGGGACAGGGTGGGGGACCCAGTACTTC. Its protein product is CASSLSHGTGWGTQYF.

The CDR3, as DNA: TGTGCCAGCAAAGACGGGAGGGTGCGGAACTATGGCTACACCTTC. This gives the protein CASKDGRVRNYGYTF. V usage is TRBV28 and J usage is TRBJ1-2; D gene ambiguous. Germline CDR1 reads MDHEN; CDR2 reads SYDVKM. CDR3 length: 15 amino acids. The germline V and J ends were trimmed by 7 bases and 2 bases, with 17 bases remaining between them.

The gene calls are TRBV27 and TRBJ1-1; maybe TRBD1 (6 bases). Trimming removed 6 bases at V and 10 bases at J, with 18 bases between. Germline values: CDR1 MNHEY, CDR2 SMNVEV (reference sequence). The CDR3 runs to 13 residues. The CDR3 DNA sequence: TGTGCCAGCAGCCCCGGGGGGGCGAGGGGAGCTTTCTTT. This sequence encodes CASSPGGARGAFF.

The J gene is TRBJ2-1, the V gene TRBV19; D call uncertain. V gave up 5 bases and J gave up 3 bases, with 8 bases separating them. Germline V lookup: CDR1 LNHDA, CDR2 SQIVND (reference sequence). This CDR3 is 13 amino acids long. The CDR3 is CASSFADYNEQFF. DNA for the CDR3: TGTGCCAGTAGTTTTGCGGACTACAATGAGCAGTTCTTC. The full variable domain, its missing parts supplied by reference TRBV19 and TRBJ2-1, is DGGITQSPKYLFRKEGQNVTLSCEQNLNHDAMYWYRQDPGQGLRLIYYSQIVNDFQKGDIAEGYSVSREKKESFPLTVTSAQKNPTAFYLCASSFADYNEQFFGPGTRLTVL.

The V and J genes are TRBV28 and TRBJ2-4, with TRBD1 matching over 7 bases. This CDR3 comprises 14 residues. Trimming at V came to 5 bases and at J to 7 bases, leaving 8 bases not matched to a gene. CDR1 and CDR2 from the germline V gene are MDHEN and SYDVKM. The CDR3 DNA sequence: TGTGCCAGCAGTGATCCGGGACAGACGAACATTCAGTACTTC. Translated: CASSDPGQTNIQYF. Using reference TRBV28 and TRBJ2-4 for the parts outside the CDR3, the full variable domain is DVKVTQSSRYLVKRTGEKVFLECVQDMDHENMFWYRQDPGLGLRLIYFSYDVKMKEKGDIPEGYSVSREKKERFSLILESASTNQTSMYLCASSDPGQTNIQYFGAGTRLSVL.

This chain joins TRBV2 and TRBJ1-1; possibly TRBD1 for D (5 bases). CDR1 is SNHLY, CDR2 FYNNEI, per germline. CDR3 length: 16 residues. Trimming removed 1 base at V and 1 base at J, with 13 bases between. The CDR3 spells CASSEGGSYWNTEAFF. The CDR3 nucleotides read TGTGCCAGCAGTGAAGGGGGCAGCTACTGGAACACTGAAGCTTTCTTT. Combining the CDR3 with reference TRBV2 and TRBJ1-1 gives the whole variable domain EPEVTQTPSHQVTQMGQEVILRCVPISNHLYFYWYRQILGQKVEFLVSFYNNEISEKSEIFDDQFSVERPDGSNFTLKIRSTKLEDSAMYFCASSEGGSYWNTEAFFGQGTRLTVV.

The chain is built from TRBV18 and TRBJ1-1, with D perhaps matching TRBD1 (5 bases). Trimming removed 2 bases from V and 7 bases from J, with 11 bases in between. The CDR3 has 13 amino acids. From germline, CDR1 is KGHSH and CDR2 LQKENI. CDR3 DNA: TGTGCCAGCTCACCAAGCAGGGAACGTGAAGCTTTCTTT. It translates to CASSPSREREAFF.

The chain links TRBV19 to TRBJ1-5; 7 positions agree with TRBD1. V lost 5 bases to trimming and J lost 1 base; unmatched junction nucleotides: 8. Germline CDR1 LNHDA, CDR2 SQIVND (reference sequence). The CDR3 has 16 amino acids. DNA of the CDR3: TGTGCCAGTAGTTTTTCTGACAGGGTGAGCAATCAGCCCCAGCATTTT. It specifies CASSFSDRVSNQPQHF.

The J gene is TRBJ2-3, the V gene TRBV19; D is possibly TRBD1 (6 bases). The V gene lost 6 bases and the J gene lost 0 bases, with 16 bases spanning the gap. The CDR3 contains 16 residues. Germline loops: CDR1 LNHDA, CDR2 SQIVND (reference sequence). The CDR3, as DNA: TGTGCCAGTAGCCCCCGACAGGCCCCTAGCACAGATACGCAGTATTTT. Translating it yields CASSPRQAPSTDTQYF.

This rearrangement joins TRBV5-4 to TRBJ2-1; weak D call: TRBD1 (6 bases). The germline V gene has CDR1 SGHNT and CDR2 YYREEE (reference sequence). CDR3 length: 15 residues. The V end lost 6 bases, the J end lost 5 bases, and 18 bases lay between the germline ends. CDR3 region: CASTLGGPANNEQFF. Here the CDR3 DNA reads TGTGCCAGCACACTTGGGGGCCCGGCCAACAATGAGCAGTTCTTC.

The rearrangement uses TRBV7-3 and TRBJ2-5; TRBD1 matches 7 bases. V lost 4 bases and J lost 1; bases outside the gene matches: 6. Per the germline V gene, CDR1 is SGHTA and CDR2 is FQGTGA. The CDR3 is 15 amino acids. In DNA, the CDR3 is TGTGCCAGCAGCTCGGGACAGCAAATCCAAGAGACCCAGTACTTC. It encodes CASSSGQQIQETQYF.

This clone was picked up one time. This chain connects TRBV30 to TRBJ2-5; TRBD1 matches at 11 bases. The germline CDR1 and CDR2 sequences are GTSNPN and SVGIG (reference sequence). Trimming took 5 bases from V and 4 from J; bases not matched to a gene: 3. This CDR3 has 13 amino acids. CDR3 DNA sequence: TGTGCCTGGCGGGGACAGGGGGGAGAGACCCAGTACTTC. This translates into CAWRGQGGETQYF.

This rearrangement joins TRBV5-4 to TRBJ2-2, with TRBD2 identical over 7 bases. With 3 bases clipped from V and 4 bases from J, the junction kept 3 bases outside the gene matches. Germline V gives CDR1 SGHNT, CDR2 YYREEE (reference sequence). This CDR3 has 14 amino acids. CDR3 bases: TGTGCCAGCAGCTCTAGCGGTTCCACCGGGGAGCTGTTTTTT. Residues: CASSSSGSTGELFF.

The J gene is TRBJ2-2, the V gene TRBV29-1; D is uncertain. Germline V gene lookup returns CDR1 SQVTM and CDR2 ANQGSEA. With 6 bases removed from V and 0 bases from J, the gap between germline ends came to 11 bases. The CDR3 covers 14 residues. For the CDR3, the DNA is TGCAGCGTGGCGCCGACACCGAACACCGGGGAGCTGTTTTTT. Translation gives CSVAPTPNTGELFF.

V usage is TRBV5-4 and J usage is TRBJ2-1, with TRBD2 matching 7 bases. This CDR3 region has 17 residues. The germline V gene has CDR1 SGHNT and CDR2 YYREEE (reference sequence). V gave up 5 bases and J gave up 0 bases; unmatched junction bases: 11. Written as DNA, the CDR3 is TGTGCCAGCAGTGTTGGGCCTAGCGGAAGCTCCTACAATGAGCAGTTCTTC. This codes for CASSVGPSGSSYNEQFF.

The chain links TRBV7-2 to TRBJ2-1; the match to TRBD2 covers 9 bases. This CDR3 comprises 17 residues. The V segment lost 5 bases and the J segment 1 base; nucleotides outside the gene matches: 9. CDR1 and CDR2 from the germline V gene are SGHTA and FQGNSA. CDR3 sequence reads: CASSDVIAGESYNEQFF. In nucleotides, the CDR3 is TGTGCCAGCAGCGACGTAATAGCGGGAGAATCCTACAATGAGCAGTTCTTC.

The chain employs TRBV5-4 and TRBJ2-1; 11 nucleotides agree with TRBD2. Trimming took 1 base from V and 4 from J; bases not matched to a gene: 10. The CDR3 is made up of 18 amino acids. Germline CDR1 is SGHNT and CDR2 is YYREEE (reference sequence). CDR3 in amino acids: CASSLPHSSGRNYNEQFF. CDR3 DNA: TGTGCCAGCAGCTTGCCTCACTCTAGCGGGAGGAATTACAATGAGCAGTTCTTC.

This chain connects TRBV7-3 to TRBJ2-1; D gene ambiguous. Trimming shortened V by 5 bases and J by 5 bases, and 19 bases separated the two germline ends. CDR1 SGHTA and CDR2 FQGTGA come from the germline V gene. The CDR3 runs to 16 residues. The CDR3 sequence is CASSPKLVSHHNEQFF. CDR3 in DNA: TGTGCCAGCAGCCCAAAGTTAGTCTCCCATCACAATGAGCAGTTCTTC.

This clone was observed a handful of times. J is TRBJ2-5 and V is TRBV25-1; TRBD2 agrees at 7 bases. The CDR3 covers 17 residues. The V gene end was trimmed by 2 bases and the J gene end by 9 bases; junction bases not matched to a gene: 18. The germline CDR1 and CDR2 sequences are MGHDK and SYGVNS. CDR3 sequence reads: CASSEDRRRLAVGAQYF. CDR3 DNA sequence: TGTGCCAGCAGTGAAGATAGGAGGAGACTAGCCGTTGGGGCCCAGTACTTC.

The chain joins TRBV28 to TRBJ1-4; D remains ambiguous. The germline V gene encodes CDR1 MDHEN and CDR2 SYDVKM. This CDR3 region has 16 residues. The ends were cut back, 3 bases at V and 4 bases at J, with 15 bases in the middle. CDR3 sequence: CASSLIFGRGNEKLFF. The CDR3 DNA is TGTGCCAGCAGTTTGATCTTCGGTCGGGGTAATGAAAAACTGTTTTTT.

This chain uses TRBV20-1 with TRBJ2-3, with D uncertain. The CDR3 runs 11 residues. V lost 6 bases to trimming and J lost 5 bases, with 9 bases between them. The germline gives CDR1 DFQATT, CDR2 SNEGSKA (reference sequence). The CDR3 DNA is TGCAGTGCCCAACCCGGAGATACGCAGTATTTT. Its protein product is CSAQPGDTQYF.

The chain employs TRBV28 and TRBJ2-7, with 9 bases fitting TRBD1. The CDR3 sequence is 15 residues long. The germline CDR1 and CDR2 sequences are MDHEN and SYDVKM. The V gene end was trimmed by 6 bases and the J gene end by 7 bases; junction bases not matched to a gene: 13. The CDR3: CASSPRTGAPFEQYF. CDR3 sequence (DNA): TGTGCCAGCAGCCCCAGGACAGGGGCCCCTTTTGAGCAGTACTTC.

The rearrangement joins TRBV28 to TRBJ2-1; 11 nucleotides agree with TRBD1. This CDR3 comprises 15 residues. The V and J ends lost 8 bases and 4 bases, in that order; junction bases with no gene match: 7. Germline V gives CDR1 MDHEN, CDR2 SYDVKM. The CDR3 spells CASVGGTGGYNEQFF. The CDR3, as DNA: TGTGCCAGCGTGGGGGGGACAGGGGGTTACAATGAGCAGTTCTTC.

This chain links TRBV6-5 with TRBJ1-4, with D possibly matching TRBD1 (5 bases). CDR1 is MNHEY and CDR2 is SVGAGI in the germline V gene. V lost 0 bases and J lost 8, with 16 bases in between. The CDR3 contains 16 residues. CDR3 nucleotide sequence: TGTGCCAGCAGTTACTCCCAAGCCCGGGGGGGGGAAAAACTGTTTTTT. Protein: CASSYSQARGGEKLFF.

V is TRBV15 and J is TRBJ2-2, with D unresolved. V dropped 0 bases and J dropped 2 bases, with 4 bases sitting between them. CDR3 size: 14 residues. Germline values: CDR1 LNHNV, CDR2 YYDKDF (reference sequence). CDR3 loop: CATSRDSNTGELFF. The CDR3, as DNA: TGTGCCACCAGCAGAGACAGTAACACCGGGGAGCTGTTTTTT.

The chain links TRBV30 to TRBJ1-1; 8 bases align to TRBD1. Germline V lookup: CDR1 GTSNPN, CDR2 SVGIG (reference sequence). The CDR3 length is 12 residues. V dropped 7 bases and J dropped 5; count of bases not matched to a gene: 6. The CDR3 protein is CAYTTGGTEAFF. CDR3 bases: TGTGCCTACACAACAGGGGGAACTGAAGCTTTCTTT.

The chain employs TRBV10-3 and TRBJ2-3, with D uncertain. Trimming shortened V by 2 bases and J by 2 bases, and 5 bases separated the two germline ends. This CDR3 spans 13 amino acids. The germline gives CDR1 ENHRY, CDR2 SYGVKD. The CDR3 here is CAISEHHTDTQYF. CDR3 coding DNA: TGTGCCATCAGTGAGCATCACACAGATACGCAGTATTTT.